The 21 T cell receptor beta chains in this list originate from one sample, sequenced in a study of cytomegalovirus exposure and HLA in healthy donors. The PCR ran on 60 Vbeta and 13 Jbeta primers. Measured with immunoSEQ multiplex PCR; TCRdb has only the in-frame clones, and not every one. The sample includes about 190,000 clones, roughly 80% of them seen just once. The sequenced material came from PBMCs. These receptors were taken from a male donor in good health and CMV-seronegative.

V and J are TRBV27 and TRBJ2-3; 13 nucleotides match TRBD2. The CDR3 extends over 19 amino acids. Looked up from germline, CDR1 is MNHEY and CDR2 is SMNVEV (reference sequence). Unmatched junction bases numbered 12, after V lost 5 bases and J lost 1 base. The CDR3 DNA reads TGTGCCAGCAGTGCTACTCCACCCGGACTAGCGGGGGGCACAGATACGCAGTATTTT. It yields the protein CASSATPPGLAGGTDTQYF.

The chain couples TRBV7-8 to TRBJ2-7, with TRBD2 matching over 10 bases. The germline V gene has CDR1 SGHVS and CDR2 FQNEAQ. V shed 1 base and J 7 bases; nucleotides not matched to a gene: 7. CDR3 size: 15 residues. CDR3 bases: TGTGCCAGCAGCTTAGGAGCGGGAGGGACGGGAGAGCAGTACTTC. This encodes CASSLGAGGTGEQYF.

The rearrangement links TRBV7-8 to TRBJ2-7, with TRBD1 identical over 7 bases. Losses at the gene ends were 1 base for V and 0 bases for J; bases not matched to a gene: 9. The CDR3 has 17 amino acids. Germline V gene lookup returns CDR1 SGHVS and CDR2 FQNEAQ. The CDR3 here is CASSLDPTGVASYEQYF. The CDR3 nucleotides read TGTGCCAGCAGCTTAGACCCCACAGGGGTCGCCTCCTACGAGCAGTACTTC.

The chain carries TRBV25-1 and TRBJ2-5, with 10 bases matching TRBD2. V lost 3 bases and J lost 5; bases outside the gene matches: 9. Per germline, CDR1 MGHDK and CDR2 SYGVNS. The CDR3 consists of 16 residues. CDR3 coding DNA: TGTGCCAGCAGTGACCTGAGCGGGAGGGCAAAGGAGACCCAGTACTTC. It is translated as CASSDLSGRAKETQYF.

The chain recombines TRBV7-9 with TRBJ2-5; TRBD2 matches 8 bases. J lost 2 bases, V lost 0 bases, and 5 bases had no gene match. Germline V lookup: CDR1 SEHNR, CDR2 FQNEAQ (reference sequence). The CDR3 has 16 amino acids. The CDR3 region has the DNA TGTGCCAGCAGCTTAGCCACAGCGGGGGCTCAAGAGACCCAGTACTTC. It codes for CASSLATAGAQETQYF. The full variable domain, its missing parts supplied by reference TRBV7-9 and TRBJ2-5, is DTGVSQNPRHKITKRGQNVTFRCDPISEHNRLYWYRQTLGQGPEFLTYFQNEAQLEKSRLLSDRFSAERPKGSFSTLEIQRTEQGDSAMYLCASSLATAGAQETQYFGPGTRLLVL.

The CDR3 DNA sequence: TGTGCCAGCAGCTTAGATGCGGGGGGGCGGTATGAGCAGTTCTTC. It specifies CASSLDAGGRYEQFF. The chain uses TRBV7-2 and TRBJ2-1, with 9 bases that match TRBD2. The CDR3 covers 15 residues. The V gene end was trimmed by 1 base and the J gene end by 8 bases; junction bases not matched to a gene: 6. Germline CDR1 is SGHTA and CDR2 is FQGNSA.

The rearrangement uses TRBV7-9 and TRBJ2-3, with D perhaps matching TRBD2 (5 bases). V was cut by 8 bases and J by 0 bases, with 9 bases left in between. Germline CDR1 and CDR2: SEHNR and FQNEAQ (reference sequence). CDR3 size: 13 residues. In DNA, the CDR3 is TGTGCCAGCGGGAGAGGAAGCACAGATACGCAGTATTTT. Translating gives CASGRGSTDTQYF. Full variable domain (remainder filled in from reference TRBV7-9 and TRBJ2-3): DTGVSQNPRHKITKRGQNVTFRCDPISEHNRLYWYRQTLGQGPEFLTYFQNEAQLEKSRLLSDRFSAERPKGSFSTLEIQRTEQGDSAMYLCASGRGSTDTQYFGPGTRLTVL.

The chain uses TRBV10-3 and TRBJ2-1; tentative D call: TRBD1 (6 bases). V shed 1 base and J shed 5 bases, with 9 bases lying between them. This CDR3 region has 14 residues. Looked up from germline, CDR1 is ENHRY and CDR2 is SYGVKD. DNA for the CDR3: TGTGCCATCAGTGAGTTCAGGGGCAACAATGAGCAGTTCTTC. Translation: CAISEFRGNNEQFF.

The rearrangement uses TRBV6-1 and TRBJ1-5; 7 bases map to TRBD1. This CDR3 comprises 15 residues. V dropped 6 bases and J dropped 3; count of bases not matched to a gene: 8. Germline V gives CDR1 MNHNS, CDR2 SASEGT. As DNA, the CDR3 is TGTGCCAGCAGCGAGGACAGGAAGGTCAATCAGCCCCAGCATTTT. Its protein is CASSEDRKVNQPQHF.

A single count supports this clone. The gene calls are TRBV6-4 and TRBJ2-1, with 9 positions matching TRBD1. The germline CDR1 and CDR2 sequences are MRHNA and SNTAGT. The V and J ends lost 6 bases and 6 bases, in that order; junction bases with no gene match: 3. The CDR3 consists of 13 residues. The CDR3 here is CASRGQGFNEQFF. CDR3 sequence (DNA): TGTGCCAGCAGGGGACAGGGTTTCAATGAGCAGTTCTTC.

The rearrangement joins TRBV29-1 to TRBJ2-4, with 15 bases fitting TRBD2. Germline lookup yields CDR1 SQVTM and CDR2 ANQGSEA. V shed 6 bases and J 3 bases; nucleotides not matched to a gene: 18. The CDR3 has 20 amino acids. This chain's CDR3 is CSVADSGTSGGRDRKNIQYF. CDR3 DNA sequence: TGCAGCGTCGCTGATTCCGGGACTAGCGGGGGGCGGGATCGCAAAAACATTCAGTACTTC.

As to this clone: The sample contains more than one DNA sequence encoding this CDR3. The chain uses TRBV29-1 and TRBJ1-5; no clear D gene. Germline values: CDR1 SQVTM, CDR2 ANQGSEA. The V end was cut by 4 bases, the J end by 1 base, with 5 bases between. The CDR3 contains 12 residues. The CDR3 loop is CSVGESNQPQHF. The CDR3 DNA sequence: TGCAGCGTTGGGGAGAGCAATCAGCCCCAGCATTTT.

This clone was seen only once. The chain carries TRBV19 and TRBJ2-3; 9 nucleotides agree with TRBD2. V was pared by 4 bases and J by 7 bases, with 9 bases of the junction left unmatched. Per germline, CDR1 LNHDA and CDR2 SQIVND (reference sequence). The CDR3 has 15 amino acids. The CDR3 spells CASSTGVAGVNTQYF. DNA of the CDR3: TGTGCCAGTAGTACCGGGGTAGCGGGAGTTAATACGCAGTATTTT.

The J gene is TRBJ2-5, the V gene TRBV7-3; 10 nucleotides line up with TRBD2. The CDR3 sequence is 15 residues long. V shed 3 bases, J shed 5 bases, and the junction held 6 bases outside the gene matches. Germline V gives CDR1 SGHTA, CDR2 FQGTGA. The CDR3 is CASSLGAGGMETQYF. CDR3 nucleotides: TGTGCCAGCAGCTTGGGAGCGGGAGGGATGGAGACCCAGTACTTC.

The rearrangement joins TRBV5-4 to TRBJ2-3, with 10 bases aligning to TRBD2. The CDR3 covers 16 residues. Trimming at V came to 4 bases and at J to 0 bases, leaving 5 bases not matched to a gene. CDR1 is SGHNT and CDR2 is YYREEE in the germline V gene (reference sequence). CDR3 amino acids: CASSPGLAASTDTQYF. CDR3 in DNA: TGTGCCAGCAGCCCAGGACTAGCGGCAAGCACAGATACGCAGTATTTT.

The chain uses TRBV6-6 and TRBJ1-1, with TRBD1 identical over 10 bases. In germline, CDR1 is MNHNY, CDR2 SVGAGI (reference sequence). This CDR3 is 14 amino acids long. J lost 4 bases, V lost 5 bases, and 4 bases had no gene match. The CDR3 bases are TGTGCCAGCAGTGGACGGACAGGGGGCACTGAAGCTTTCTTT. Its protein is CASSGRTGGTEAFF.

This chain joins TRBV9 and TRBJ2-2; 7 positions agree with TRBD2. After removal of 0 bases from V and 3 bases from J, the junction contained 8 bases not matched to a gene. CDR1 is SGDLS, CDR2 YYNGEE, per germline. This CDR3 comprises 17 residues. The CDR3 spells CASSVVPTSSHTGELFF. The CDR3 nucleotides read TGTGCCAGCAGCGTAGTGCCGACTAGCAGTCACACCGGGGAGCTGTTTTTT.

The genes are TRBV27 and TRBJ2-3, with D possibly matching TRBD1 (5 bases). V lost 3 bases to trimming and J lost 1 base, with 17 bases between them. This CDR3 has 17 amino acids. Germline CDR1 MNHEY, CDR2 SMNVEV (reference sequence). CDR3 DNA: TGTGCCAGCAGTTTCCTGTTACAGGAGTCCGGCACAGATACGCAGTATTTT. It is translated as CASSFLLQESGTDTQYF.

V gene TRBV4-3 combines with J gene TRBJ1-2; TRBD1 matches 8 bases. CDR3 length equals 16 residues. CDR1 and CDR2 (germline): LGHNA, YSLEER. V lost 0 bases to trimming and J lost 4 bases; unmatched junction nucleotides: 7. The CDR3: CASSQDGPGQGYGYTF. CDR3 sequence (DNA): TGCGCCAGCAGCCAAGATGGTCCCGGACAGGGCTATGGCTACACCTTC.

This chain connects TRBV2 to TRBJ1-2, with no clear D. Germline V gene lookup returns CDR1 SNHLY and CDR2 FYNNEI. Trimming took 4 bases from V and 5 from J, leaving 8 bases between them. The CDR3 is 12 residues long. The CDR3 coding sequence is TGTGCCAGCAGTGGACAACCGTATGGCTACACCTTC. Protein product: CASSGQPYGYTF.

This clone was counted once. This chain uses TRBV25-1 with TRBJ1-5; D perhaps matches TRBD1 (5 bases). The CDR3 spans 13 residues. V was shortened by 10 bases and J by 16 bases, with 26 bases between the two germline ends. The germline V gene encodes CDR1 MGHDK and CDR2 SYGVNS. For the CDR3, the DNA is TGTGCCATCGGCATGAGGGGACTTGCTTCCAAACATTTT. Translation: CAIGMRGLASKHF.